This T cell receptor beta chain was recovered during a study of cytomegalovirus exposure and HLA in healthy donors. Overall study context: The Caucasian-associated ancestry cluster contained approximately 81% of the approximately 400 genotyped donors. General observations from the study: Because they were indistinguishable, some V segments, including TRBV6-2 and TRBV6-3, were excluded. Cytomegalovirus-associated TCR beta chains were listed, numbering 150 to 200. Later analysis demonstrated an association between a missense DCLRE1C variant and TCR beta V- and J-gene trimming.

Points on this clone: Its specificity is not known.

V was pared by 4 bases and J by 6 bases, with 2 bases of the junction left unmatched. This CDR3 region has 14 residues. CDR1 and CDR2 from the germline V gene are SEHNR and FQNEAQ (reference sequence). PCR involved 60 Vbeta and 13 Jbeta primers. TCRdb keeps only in-frame clones here, not all; method: immunoSEQ multiplex PCR. Altogether some 200,000 clones are present, around 85% being singletons, with the ten largest covering about 5.7%. The sequence came from a man in his forties or fifties in good health and CMV-seropositive. Sequencing was carried out using PBMCs. The chain recombines TRBV7-9 with TRBJ1-4; the match to TRBD1 covers 10 bases. The CDR3 is CASSSGQGDEKLFF. The CDR3 DNA reads TGTGCCAGCAGCTCCGGACAGGGGGATGAAAAACTGTTTTTT.